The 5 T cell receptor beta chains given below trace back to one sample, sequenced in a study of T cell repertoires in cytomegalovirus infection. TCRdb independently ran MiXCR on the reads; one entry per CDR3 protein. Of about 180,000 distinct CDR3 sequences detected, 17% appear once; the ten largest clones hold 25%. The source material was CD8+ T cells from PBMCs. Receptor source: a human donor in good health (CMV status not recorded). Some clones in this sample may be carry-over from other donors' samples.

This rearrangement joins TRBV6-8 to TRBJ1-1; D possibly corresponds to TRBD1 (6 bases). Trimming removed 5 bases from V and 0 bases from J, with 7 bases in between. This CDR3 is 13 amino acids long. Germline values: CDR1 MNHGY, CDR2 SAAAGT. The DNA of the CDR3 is TGTGCCAGCAGTACAGGGATGAACACTGAAGCTTTCTTT. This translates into CASSTGMNTEAFF.

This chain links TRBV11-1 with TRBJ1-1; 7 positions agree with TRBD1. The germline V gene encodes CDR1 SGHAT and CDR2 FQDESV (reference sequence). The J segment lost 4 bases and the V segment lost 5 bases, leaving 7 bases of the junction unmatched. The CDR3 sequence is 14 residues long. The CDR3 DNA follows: TGTGCCAGCAGCCGGACGACAGGGAGCACTGAAGCTTTCTTT. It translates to CASSRTTGSTEAFF.

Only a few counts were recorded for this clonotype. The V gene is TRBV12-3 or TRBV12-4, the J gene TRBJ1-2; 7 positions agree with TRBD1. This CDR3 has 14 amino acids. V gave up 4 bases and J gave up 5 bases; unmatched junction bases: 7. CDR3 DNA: TGTGCCAGCAGTTCCACAGGGGAACCTTATGGCTACACCTTC. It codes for CASSSTGEPYGYTF.

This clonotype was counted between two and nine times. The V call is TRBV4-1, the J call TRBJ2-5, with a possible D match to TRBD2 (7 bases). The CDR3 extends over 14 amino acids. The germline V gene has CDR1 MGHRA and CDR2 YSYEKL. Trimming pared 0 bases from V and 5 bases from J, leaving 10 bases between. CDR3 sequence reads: CASSQDRGGETQYF. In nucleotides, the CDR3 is TGCGCCAGCAGCCAAGATAGGGGGGGGGAGACCCAGTACTTC.

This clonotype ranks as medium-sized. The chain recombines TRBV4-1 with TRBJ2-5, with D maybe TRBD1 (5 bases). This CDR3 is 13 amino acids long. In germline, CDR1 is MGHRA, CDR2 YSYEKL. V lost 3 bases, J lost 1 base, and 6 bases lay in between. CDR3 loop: CASSHQGQETQYF. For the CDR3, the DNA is TGCGCCAGCAGCCACCAGGGCCAAGAGACCCAGTACTTC.